Below, 19 T cell receptor beta chains from the same sample are listed, as sequenced in a study of response to subunit inactivated influenza vaccine. TCRdb itself ran the RT-PCR reads through MiXCR, one entry per CDR3 protein. Of 650,000 to 800,000 distinct CDR3 sequences in the sample, approximately 17% were seen once. Sequencing used PBMCs from blood, obtained approximately 5 days after vaccination. These receptors were collected from a middle-aged man who received an inactivated influenza vaccine.

The chain recombines TRBV5-1 with TRBJ2-2; 8 nucleotides line up with TRBD1. This CDR3 region has 14 residues. J gave up 4 bases and V 7 bases, and 6 bases lay outside the gene matches. Germline CDR1 SGHRS, CDR2 YFSETQ. The CDR3 nucleotides are TGCGCCAGCCACCCAGGGGGCGGCACCGGGGAGCTGTTTTTT. Translating gives CASHPGGGTGELFF.

This clonotype has at least ten counts. The genes are TRBV12-3 or TRBV12-4 and TRBJ2-1; no clear D gene. The CDR3 totals 12 residues. V lost 7 bases and J lost 6, with 10 bases in between. In DNA, the CDR3 is TGTGCCAGCATGCACCCCCCCAATGAGCAGTTCTTC. It translates to CASMHPPNEQFF.

The chain is built from TRBV20-1 and TRBJ2-7; D unclear. V lost 4 bases and J 3 bases, leaving 1 base between the germline ends. The CDR3 runs 9 residues. CDR1 DFQATT and CDR2 SNEGSKA come from the germline V gene (reference sequence). CDR3 nucleotide sequence: TGCAGTGCTAACTACGAGCAGTACTTC. It codes for CSANYEQYF.

This clonotype was seen repeatedly, ten times or more. The chain joins TRBV10-3 to TRBJ1-1, with 8 bases fitting TRBD1. In germline, CDR1 is ENHRY, CDR2 SYGVKD. The CDR3 is 13 amino acids. V trimming: 10 bases; J trimming: 3 bases; junction bases outside the gene matches: 7. The CDR3, as DNA: TGTGCCACCTCGGGACAGGTGGACACTGAAGCTTTCTTT. Its protein product is CATSGQVDTEAFF.

The chain uses TRBV25-1 and TRBJ2-2, with 7 nucleotides matching TRBD1. With 6 bases clipped from V and 0 bases from J, the junction kept 7 bases outside the gene matches. There are 16 residues in the CDR3. The germline gives CDR1 MGHDK, CDR2 SYGVNS. CDR3 sequence (DNA): TGTGCCAGCAGCACAGGGGACGGAACGAACACCGGGGAGCTGTTTTTT. Amino acids: CASSTGDGTNTGELFF.

The chain is built from TRBV7-2 and TRBJ1-5; perhaps TRBD1 as D (5 bases). Germline CDR1 SGHTA, CDR2 FQGNSA. V gave up 1 base and J gave up 2 bases, with 12 bases separating them. This CDR3 region has 16 residues. The CDR3 nucleotides are TGTGCCAGCAGCTTAGGGGCGGGGGTAGGCAATCAGCCCCAGCATTTT. The encoded protein is CASSLGAGVGNQPQHF.

This clonotype was seen only a few times. The chain links TRBV7-2 to TRBJ2-3; TRBD1 matches at 11 bases. Germline V gene sequence: CDR1 SGHTA, CDR2 FQGNSA. V lost 8 bases, J lost 6 bases, and 10 bases stayed unmatched. The CDR3 extends over 15 amino acids. The CDR3: CASVRDRGNFDTQYF. The CDR3 nucleotides are TGTGCCAGCGTTAGGGACAGGGGGAATTTTGATACGCAGTATTTT.

The chain recombines TRBV7-9 with TRBJ2-2; D is unclear. From germline, CDR1 is SEHNR and CDR2 FQNEAQ (reference sequence). This CDR3 contains 15 residues. V was cut by 5 bases and J by 3 bases, with 13 bases left in between. CDR3 nucleotide sequence: TGTGCCAGCAGCCCCAGCTTTGGAGACACCGGGGAGCTGTTTTTT. Its protein product is CASSPSFGDTGELFF. Full variable domain (outside the CDR3, taken from reference TRBV7-9 and TRBJ2-2): DTGVSQNPRHKITKRGQNVTFRCDPISEHNRLYWYRQTLGQGPEFLTYFQNEAQLEKSRLLSDRFSAERPKGSFSTLEIQRTEQGDSAMYLCASSPSFGDTGELFFGEGSRLTVL.

The gene calls are TRBV27 and TRBJ2-6; TRBD1 matches at 8 bases. The ends lost 5 bases at V and 0 bases at J; junction bases unmatched: 6. Germline assignment: CDR1 MNHEY and CDR2 SMNVEV (reference sequence). The CDR3 is 17 residues long. The CDR3 sequence is CASSRGTGFSGANVLTF. For the CDR3, the DNA is TGTGCCAGCAGTAGGGGGACAGGTTTCTCTGGGGCCAACGTCCTGACTTTC.

This clonotype was seen a few times. The V and J genes are TRBV28 and TRBJ2-3, with TRBD2 matching 9 bases. The CDR3 covers 16 residues. V trimming: 3 bases; J trimming: 5 bases; junction bases outside the gene matches: 9. Germline V gene data show CDR1 as MDHEN and CDR2 as SYDVKM. The CDR3 reads CASSFAAGGFRDTQYF. In DNA, the CDR3 is TGTGCCAGCAGTTTTGCGGCGGGGGGGTTTCGAGATACGCAGTATTTT. Full variable domain (rest looked up from reference TRBV28 and TRBJ2-3): DVKVTQSSRYLVKRTGEKVFLECVQDMDHENMFWYRQDPGLGLRLIYFSYDVKMKEKGDIPEGYSVSREKKERFSLILESASTNQTSMYLCASSFAAGGFRDTQYFGPGTRLTVL.

This clonotype was recorded once. V gene TRBV18 combines with J gene TRBJ2-3, with D perhaps TRBD2 (5 bases). The CDR3 is made up of 13 amino acids. V was clipped by 1 base and J by 9 bases, with 11 bases between them. Looked up from germline, CDR1 is KGHSH and CDR2 is LQKENI. CDR3 residues: CASSPRGGHTQYF. CDR3 nucleotides: TGTGCCAGCTCACCACGAGGCGGGCACACGCAGTATTTT.

This clonotype was picked up a small number of times. The rearrangement links TRBV6-5 to TRBJ2-3; 7 bases map to TRBD2. CDR1 is MNHEY and CDR2 is SVGAGI in the germline V gene. V dropped 3 bases and J dropped 5; count of bases not matched to a gene: 8. The CDR3 runs to 15 residues. CDR3 residues: CASSYRRGGQDTQYF. CDR3 DNA: TGTGCCAGCAGTTATAGACGGGGAGGGCAAGATACGCAGTATTTT.

V gene TRBV4-3 combines with J gene TRBJ2-1; D is ambiguous. The CDR3 totals 16 residues. From germline, CDR1 is LGHNA and CDR2 YSLEER. Trimming removed 2 bases from V and 1 base from J, with 12 bases in between. CDR3 in amino acids: CASSQLRSSSYNEQFF. The DNA of the CDR3 is TGCGCCAGCAGCCAACTTAGGAGTTCGTCCTACAATGAGCAGTTCTTC.

This chain links TRBV29-1 with TRBJ2-5, with a weak D call TRBD1 (5 bases). Trimming removed 5 bases at V and 1 base at J, with 14 bases between. Germline CDR1 is SQVTM and CDR2 is ANQGSEA. The CDR3 sequence is 14 residues long. The CDR3, as DNA: TGCAGCGTTAAGGCAGGGTCCTTCCAAGAGACCCAGTACTTC. It is translated as CSVKAGSFQETQYF.

This clonotype was counted only a few times. The gene calls are TRBV2 and TRBJ1-6, with 11 nucleotides matching TRBD1. J gave up 10 bases and V 6 bases, and 2 bases lay outside the gene matches. The CDR3 totals 13 residues. Germline CDR1 reads SNHLY; CDR2 reads FYNNEI. The CDR3 sequence: CASSRTGGSPLHF. DNA of the CDR3: TGTGCCAGCAGCAGGACAGGGGGCTCACCCCTCCACTTT.

The V gene is TRBV14, the J gene TRBJ2-1; 13 nucleotides align to TRBD2. CDR1 is SGHDN, CDR2 FVKESK, per germline. The length of the CDR3 is 17 residues. The V gene end was trimmed by 8 bases and the J gene end by 0 bases; junction bases not matched to a gene: 7. The CDR3 sequence is CASGKLAGGSSYNEQFF. The CDR3 DNA reads as TGTGCCAGCGGGAAACTAGCGGGAGGGAGCTCCTACAATGAGCAGTTCTTC.

Only a few counts were recorded for this clonotype. The rearrangement links TRBV12-3 or TRBV12-4 to TRBJ1-2; a possible D gene is TRBD1 (6 bases). The CDR3 runs to 14 residues. V lost 7 bases and J lost 2, with 14 bases in between. The CDR3: CASMPGHQNYGYTF. The CDR3 DNA follows: TGTGCCAGCATGCCGGGACACCAAAACTATGGCTACACCTTC.

The chain uses TRBV20-1 and TRBJ2-7; D not resolved. The V gene's germline CDR1 is DFQATT and CDR2 SNEGSKA (reference sequence). V was trimmed by 1 base and J by 4 bases, leaving 14 bases between them. The CDR3 runs to 14 residues. The CDR3 DNA sequence: TGCAGTGCTAGAGGACCCCCGCTACTATACGAGCAGTACTTC. This gives the protein CSARGPPLLYEQYF.

Many counts were recorded for this clonotype. The gene calls are TRBV5-1 and TRBJ2-1; D may be TRBD2 (6 bases). This CDR3 comprises 15 residues. The V end was cut by 4 bases, the J end by 2 bases, with 13 bases between. Germline V gene sequence: CDR1 SGHRS, CDR2 YFSETQ. The CDR3 reads CASSPRTTPYNEQFF. For the CDR3, the DNA is TGCGCCAGCAGCCCACGGACTACCCCCTACAATGAGCAGTTCTTC.